Each of the 31 T cell receptor beta chains below was sequenced from the same sample in a study of cytomegalovirus exposure and HLA in healthy donors. The PCR used 60 Vbeta and 13 Jbeta primers. Some clones are missing from TCRdb's copy, which holds only in-frame ones; the method was immunoSEQ multiplex PCR. The sample includes approximately 160,000 clones, about 76% of them seen just once. Material for sequencing was PBMCs. The receptors were gathered from a male donor in good health and CMV-seropositive.

The V and J genes are TRBV5-1 and TRBJ2-2, with D possibly matching TRBD1 (6 bases). V lost 5 bases, J lost 0 bases, and 8 bases lay in between. This CDR3 spans 14 amino acids. Germline CDR1 is SGHRS and CDR2 is YFSETQ. The chain's CDR3 is CASRDSTNTGELFF. CDR3 bases: TGCGCCAGCAGGGACAGCACGAACACCGGGGAGCTGTTTTTT. Together with reference TRBV5-1 and TRBJ2-2, the CDR3 gives the full variable domain: KAGVTQTPRYLIKTRGQQVTLSCSPISGHRSVSWYQQTPGQGLQFLFEYFSETQRNKGNFPGRFSGRQFSNSRSEMNVSTLELGDSALYLCASRDSTNTGELFFGEGSRLTVL.

V and J are TRBV9 and TRBJ1-1; D uncertain. Germline V gene data show CDR1 as SGDLS and CDR2 as YYNGEE. Trimming pared 0 bases from V and 1 base from J, leaving 7 bases between. This CDR3 is built from 14 residues. The DNA of the CDR3 is TGTGCCAGCAGCGTAGAAGGAGGGAACACTGAAGCTTTCTTT. It translates to CASSVEGGNTEAFF.

This clone was detected a few times. The V and J genes are TRBV29-1 and TRBJ1-1, with 8 bases matching TRBD1. The V segment lost 6 bases and the J segment 4 bases; nucleotides outside the gene matches: 7. Germline V gene sequence: CDR1 SQVTM, CDR2 ANQGSEA. The CDR3 covers 13 residues. The CDR3 reads CSVKQGAITEAFF. The CDR3 nucleotides read TGCAGCGTAAAGCAGGGGGCGATCACTGAAGCTTTCTTT.

The gene calls are TRBV7-3 and TRBJ1-6, with 8 bases aligning to TRBD1. CDR3 size: 13 residues. J lost 7 bases, V lost 5 bases, and 1 base had no gene match. Germline CDR1 and CDR2: SGHTA and FQGTGA. The CDR3 coding sequence is TGTGCCAGCAGCCAGGGGGCCAATTCACCCCTCCACTTT. Residues: CASSQGANSPLHF.

The chain uses TRBV12-5 and TRBJ2-7, with 10 bases identical to TRBD1. V lost 1 base and J lost 3; bases outside the gene matches: 3. The CDR3 is 15 residues long. CDR1 is LGHNT, CDR2 FRNRAP, per germline. The CDR3 here is CASGLERDRGYEQYF. The CDR3 nucleotides are TGTGCTAGTGGTTTGGAAAGGGACAGGGGCTACGAGCAGTACTTC. The full variable domain, completed using reference TRBV12-5 and TRBJ2-7, is DARVTQTPRHKVTEMGQEVTMRCQPILGHNTVFWYRQTMMQGLELLAYFRNRAPLDDSGMPKDRFSAEMPDATLATLKIQPSEPRDSAVYFCASGLERDRGYEQYFGPGTRLTVT.

The chain recombines TRBV7-8 with TRBJ2-5; maybe TRBD2 (6 bases). Trimming took off 3 bases at V and 2 bases at J, with 16 bases between the two ends. The CDR3 has 16 amino acids. Germline-derived CDR1 and CDR2 are SGHVS and FQNEAQ. The CDR3 sequence is CASSFTGTAQQETQYF. The CDR3 DNA is TGTGCCAGCAGCTTTACCGGGACTGCCCAACAAGAGACCCAGTACTTC.

The chain uses TRBV5-1 and TRBJ2-3, with D possibly being TRBD1 (5 bases). The CDR3 contains 13 residues. V was trimmed by 6 bases and J by 6 bases, leaving 14 bases between them. CDR1 SGHRS and CDR2 YFSETQ come from the germline V gene. The CDR3 sequence is CASTSTGWDTQYF. The CDR3 DNA reads TGCGCCAGCACTTCTACAGGTTGGGATACGCAGTATTTT.

This clone was seen once. The chain links TRBV10-2 to TRBJ2-7; TRBD1 aligns across 9 bases. V gave up 8 bases and J gave up 4 bases; unmatched junction bases: 12. CDR3 length: 15 amino acids. CDR1 is WSHSY and CDR2 is SAAADI in the germline V gene. CDR3 protein: CASLDPGQGRYEQYF. The CDR3 coding sequence is TGCGCCAGCCTCGATCCGGGACAGGGTCGGTACGAGCAGTACTTC.

A single count supports this clone. The chain combines TRBV5-8 with TRBJ1-1; a possible D gene is TRBD1 (6 bases). The CDR3 runs to 14 residues. From germline, CDR1 is SGHTS and CDR2 YDEGEE. The V end lost 4 bases, the J end lost 2 bases, and 12 bases lay between the germline ends. The CDR3 DNA reads TGTGCCAGCAGCCCGCGGGGGCGAAACACTGAAGCTTTCTTT. This gives the protein CASSPRGRNTEAFF.

The CDR3 DNA is TGTGCCATCAGCGATCGGACAGGGAGTAGGAACACTGAAGCTTTCTTT. This translates into CAISDRTGSRNTEAFF. The rearrangement joins TRBV10-3 to TRBJ1-1; 8 bases fit TRBD1. The CDR3 has 16 residues. CDR1 is ENHRY, CDR2 SYGVKD, per germline. Unmatched junction bases numbered 10, after V lost 6 bases and J lost 1 base.

This sequence joins TRBV25-1 and TRBJ2-5; 9 nucleotides match TRBD1. The J call is uncertain, as TRBJ2-7 better fits the DNA end. The CDR3 totals 14 residues. The germline V gene has CDR1 MGHDK and CDR2 SYGVNS. The CDR3 DNA reads TGTGCCAGCAGGGGGACAGGGCAGGGCTACGAGCAGTACTTC. Its protein is CASRGTGQGYEQYF.

V gene TRBV10-3 combines with J gene TRBJ1-5, with a weak D call TRBD1 (5 bases). Germline assignment: CDR1 ENHRY and CDR2 SYGVKD. This CDR3 region has 17 residues. V was clipped by 3 bases and J by 0 bases, with 15 bases between them. The CDR3 is CAISETGSGYSNQPQHF. CDR3 bases: TGTGCCATCAGTGAAACAGGTTCAGGGTATAGCAATCAGCCCCAGCATTTT.

The V and J genes are TRBV30 and TRBJ1-1; 7 nucleotides match TRBD1. Losses at the gene ends were 4 bases for V and 4 bases for J; bases not matched to a gene: 6. CDR3 length equals 13 residues. Germline CDR1 and CDR2: GTSNPN and SVGIG (reference sequence). The CDR3, as DNA: TGTGCCTGGAACCGGGACAGAGGCACTGAAGCTTTCTTT. Translating it yields CAWNRDRGTEAFF.

This clone came up a few times. The chain carries TRBV2 and TRBJ2-2, with 9 positions matching TRBD2. V lost 6 bases and J lost 3; bases outside the gene matches: 5. The CDR3 loop spans 15 amino acids. Per the germline V gene, CDR1 is SNHLY and CDR2 is FYNNEI. CDR3 in amino acids: CASRVLAGDTGELFF. The CDR3 nucleotides are TGTGCCAGCAGAGTCTTAGCGGGGGACACCGGGGAGCTGTTTTTT.

V and J are TRBV5-1 and TRBJ1-4; a weak D match, TRBD1 (5 bases). Germline loops: CDR1 SGHRS, CDR2 YFSETQ. The CDR3 covers 16 residues. The ends were cut back, 7 bases at V and 0 bases at J, with 16 bases in the middle. The chain's CDR3 is CASRPWGTPTNEKLFF. CDR3 sequence (DNA): TGCGCCAGCCGCCCTTGGGGCACACCAACTAATGAAAAACTGTTTTTT.

The gene calls are TRBV7-2 and TRBJ2-7; D possibly corresponds to TRBD1 (6 bases). This CDR3 comprises 15 residues. Trimming removed 1 base from V and 3 bases from J, with 13 bases in between. CDR1 and CDR2 from the germline V gene are SGHTA and FQGNSA. The CDR3 loop reads CASSLGAGADYEQYF. As DNA, the CDR3 is TGTGCCAGCAGCTTAGGGGCAGGGGCGGACTACGAGCAGTACTTC.

The rearrangement links TRBV10-3 to TRBJ2-7, with 14 bases fitting TRBD2. The CDR3 length is 17 residues. Trimming removed 1 base from V and 6 bases from J; junction bases left unmatched: 8. Looked up from germline, CDR1 is ENHRY and CDR2 is SYGVKD. The CDR3 DNA reads TGTGCCATCAGTGAGTGGACTAGCGGGGGGCCCCCGGGCGAGCAGTACTTC. Residues: CAISEWTSGGPPGEQYF.

This rearrangement joins TRBV18 to TRBJ2-2, with a weak D call TRBD2 (5 bases). Per germline, CDR1 KGHSH and CDR2 LQKENI. With 5 bases removed from V and 6 bases from J, the gap between germline ends came to 10 bases. CDR3 size: 13 residues. CDR3 loop: CASSKRAPGELFF. The CDR3 nucleotides read TGTGCCAGCTCAAAGAGGGCTCCCGGGGAGCTGTTTTTT.

As to this clone: Germline and junction disagree at one end, which may indicate a read error. The V and J genes are TRBV2 and TRBJ1-3; D unclear. The CDR3 is 9 amino acids. The germline V gene has CDR1 SNHLY and CDR2 FYNNEI. The CDR3 here is CASSARVVF. The CDR3 DNA reads as TGTGCCAGCAGTGCCCGGGTCGTTTTT.

V and J are TRBV20-1 and TRBJ2-1, with unresolved D. This CDR3 is built from 11 residues. Germline CDR1 is DFQATT and CDR2 is SNEGSKA (reference sequence). V was cut by 5 bases and J by 6 bases, with 8 bases left in between. The CDR3: CSAGMANEQFF. Written as DNA, the CDR3 is TGCAGTGCTGGCATGGCCAATGAGCAGTTCTTC.

The rearrangement links TRBV4-3 to TRBJ1-2; D gene unclear. CDR1 and CDR2 from the germline V gene are LGHNA and YSLEER. The CDR3 is 19 amino acids. The V end lost 0 bases, the J end lost 2 bases, and 22 bases lay between the germline ends. Written as DNA, the CDR3 is TGCGCCAGCAGCCAAGATCTGGCCTTAGAGGGTAACTCAAACTATGGCTACACCTTC. Amino acids: CASSQDLALEGNSNYGYTF.

The chain couples TRBV27 to TRBJ2-1; 8 positions match TRBD2. CDR1 and CDR2 from the germline V gene are MNHEY and SMNVEV (reference sequence). The CDR3 length is 16 residues. V dropped 6 bases and J dropped 9; count of bases not matched to a gene: 16. For the CDR3, the DNA is TGTGCCAGCAGAATAAACCCGACCGGGGGGGCCGCTGAGCAGTTCTTC. It specifies CASRINPTGGAAEQFF.

V gene TRBV10-3 combines with J gene TRBJ2-7; D possibly corresponds to TRBD2 (5 bases). CDR3 length equals 13 residues. Germline V lookup: CDR1 ENHRY, CDR2 SYGVKD. The V end was cut by 5 bases, the J end by 4 bases, with 12 bases between. The CDR3 loop is CAISPVRGYEQYF. The DNA of the CDR3 is TGTGCCATCAGTCCTGTTCGGGGTTACGAGCAGTACTTC.

The genes are TRBV6-5 and TRBJ2-1, with D possibly matching TRBD2 (5 bases). The CDR3 runs 13 residues. V was trimmed by 1 base and J by 10 bases, leaving 11 bases between them. The germline CDR1 and CDR2 sequences are MNHEY and SVGAGI. The CDR3 DNA follows: TGTGCCAGCAGTTACTACCCCGGGAAGGAGCAGTTCTTC. Protein sequence: CASSYYPGKEQFF.

The chain employs TRBV7-9 and TRBJ1-1, with 8 bases that match TRBD1. Germline V gene data show CDR1 as SEHNR and CDR2 as FQNEAQ (reference sequence). This CDR3 comprises 16 residues. Trimming took 4 bases from V and 5 from J; bases not matched to a gene: 12. The CDR3 sequence is CASSSFDPTGETEAFF. CDR3 nucleotides: TGTGCCAGCAGCTCCTTTGACCCGACAGGGGAGACTGAAGCTTTCTTT.

The chain recombines TRBV13 with TRBJ1-2; TRBD1 might be the D (6 bases). Germline lookup yields CDR1 PRHDT and CDR2 FYEKMQ (reference sequence). V shed 7 bases and J shed 7 bases, with 13 bases lying between them. This CDR3 region has 12 residues. CDR3 loop: CASTSQGFGYTF. DNA for the CDR3: TGTGCCAGCACCTCCCAGGGGTTTGGCTACACCTTC.

The genes are TRBV19 and TRBJ1-5; tentative D call: TRBD1 (6 bases). Germline V gives CDR1 LNHDA, CDR2 SQIVND (reference sequence). The V end was cut by 8 bases, the J end by 0 bases, with 14 bases between. The CDR3 runs 15 residues. The CDR3 loop reads CASRFRGRSNQPQHF. CDR3 bases: TGTGCCAGTCGGTTCAGGGGACGTAGCAATCAGCCCCAGCATTTT.

V gene TRBV20-1 combines with J gene TRBJ2-5; unclear D gene. CDR1 is DFQATT, CDR2 SNEGSKA, per germline (reference sequence). This CDR3 comprises 11 residues. DNA for the CDR3: TGCAGCCGCGTCGGCGGAGAGACCCAGTACTTC. Amino acid sequence: CSRVGGETQYF.

This sequence joins TRBV19 and TRBJ1-1, with D unresolved. Germline V lookup: CDR1 LNHDA, CDR2 SQIVND (reference sequence). This CDR3 is 14 amino acids long. V was pared by 9 bases and J by 2 bases, with 16 bases between. The CDR3 protein is CASSVKSGNTEAFF. In DNA, the CDR3 is TGTGCCAGCAGCGTAAAATCGGGTAACACTGAAGCTTTCTTT.

This chain connects TRBV30 to TRBJ1-1, with a possible D match to TRBD1 (5 bases). The CDR3 has 13 amino acids. Trimming removed 1 base from V and 4 bases from J, with 10 bases in between. Germline CDR1 is GTSNPN and CDR2 is SVGIG (reference sequence). CDR3 in DNA: TGTGCCTGGAGTGGGGGGGGAGTCACTGAAGCTTTCTTT. This gives the protein CAWSGGGVTEAFF.

This chain uses TRBV2 with TRBJ2-2; D possibly corresponds to TRBD2 (5 bases). Germline CDR1 SNHLY, CDR2 FYNNEI. This CDR3 is built from 15 residues. The V end lost 6 bases, the J end lost 8 bases, and 19 bases lay between the germline ends. CDR3 in amino acids: CASSQQAGVLGELFF. CDR3 bases: TGTGCCAGCAGCCAGCAGGCCGGGGTTTTAGGGGAGCTGTTTTTT.